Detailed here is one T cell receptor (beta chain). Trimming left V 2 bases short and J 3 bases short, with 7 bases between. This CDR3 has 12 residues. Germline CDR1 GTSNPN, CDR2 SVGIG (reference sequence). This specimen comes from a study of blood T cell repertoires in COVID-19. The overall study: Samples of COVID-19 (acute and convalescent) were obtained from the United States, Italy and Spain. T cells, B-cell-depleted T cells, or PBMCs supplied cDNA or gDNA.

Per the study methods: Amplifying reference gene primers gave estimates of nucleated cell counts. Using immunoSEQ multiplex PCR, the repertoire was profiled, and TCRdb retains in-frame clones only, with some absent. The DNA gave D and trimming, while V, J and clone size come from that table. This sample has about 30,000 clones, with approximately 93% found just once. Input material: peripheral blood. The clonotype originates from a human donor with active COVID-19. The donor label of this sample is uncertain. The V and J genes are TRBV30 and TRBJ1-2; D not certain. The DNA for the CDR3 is TGTGCCTGGAGTACCCCGGACTATGGCTACACCTTC. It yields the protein CAWSTPDYGYTF.